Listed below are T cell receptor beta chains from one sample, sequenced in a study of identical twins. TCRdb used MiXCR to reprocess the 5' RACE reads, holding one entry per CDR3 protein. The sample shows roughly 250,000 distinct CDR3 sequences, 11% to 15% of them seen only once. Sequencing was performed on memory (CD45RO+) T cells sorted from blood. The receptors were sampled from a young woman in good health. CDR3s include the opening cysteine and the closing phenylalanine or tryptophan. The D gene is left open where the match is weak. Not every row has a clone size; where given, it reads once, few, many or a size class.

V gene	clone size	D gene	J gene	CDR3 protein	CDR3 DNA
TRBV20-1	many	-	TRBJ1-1	CSADTDKFDTEAFF	TGCAGTGCAGACACCGACAAGTTCGACACTGAAGCTTTCTTT
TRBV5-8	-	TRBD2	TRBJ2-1	CASGPPDGRAGEQFF	TGTGCCAGCGGGCCACCAGACGGGAGGGCTGGTGAGCAGTTCTTC
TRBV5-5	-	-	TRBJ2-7	CASCFQAGSHEQYF	TGTGCCAGCTGCTTTCAGGCAGGGAGCCACGAGCAGTACTTC
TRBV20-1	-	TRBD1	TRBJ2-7	CSARDLDGTGYEQYF	TGCAGTGCTAGAGATCTGGACGGGACAGGGTACGAGCAGTACTTC
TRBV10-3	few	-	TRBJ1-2	CAISESNSYGYTF	TGTGCCATCAGTGAGTCGAACAGCTATGGCTACACCTTC
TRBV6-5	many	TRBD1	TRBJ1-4	CASSSGQKNEKLFF	TGTGCCAGCAGTTCGGGACAGAAGAATGAAAAACTGTTTTTT
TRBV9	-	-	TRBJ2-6	CASSGLGRSSGANVLTF	TGTGCCAGCAGCGGCCTCGGACGGAGCTCTGGGGCCAACGTCCTGACTTTC
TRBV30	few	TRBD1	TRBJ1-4	CAWSVGTVNEKLFF	TGTGCCTGGAGTGTAGGGACAGTTAATGAAAAACTGTTTTTT
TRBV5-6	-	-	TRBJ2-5	CASSSSPGETQYF	TGTGCCAGCAGCTCCTCCCCGGGGGAGACCCAGTACTTC
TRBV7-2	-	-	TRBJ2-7	CASSLLGSGPYEQYF	TGTGCCAGCAGCCTCCTTGGTAGCGGCCCCTACGAGCAGTACTTC
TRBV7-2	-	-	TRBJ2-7	CASSFRSPYEQYF	TGTGCCAGCAGTTTTAGAAGTCCCTACGAGCAGTACTTC
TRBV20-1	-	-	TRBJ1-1	CSARDPLDTEAFF	TGCAGTGCTAGAGATCCCCTAGACACTGAAGCTTTCTTT
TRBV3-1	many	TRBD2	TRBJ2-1	CASSQDRTSGGNEQFF	TGTGCCAGCAGCCAAGATCGGACTAGCGGGGGGAATGAGCAGTTCTTC
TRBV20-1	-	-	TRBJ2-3	CSAGTGVTDTQYF	TGCAGTGCTGGAACAGGAGTCACAGATACGCAGTATTTT
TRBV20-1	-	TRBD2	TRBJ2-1	CSAGTSGRNEQFF	TGCAGTGCTGGGACTAGCGGGCGCAATGAGCAGTTCTTC
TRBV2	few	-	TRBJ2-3	CASSERGITNTQYF	TGTGCCAGCAGTGAAAGGGGAATCACAAATACGCAGTATTTT
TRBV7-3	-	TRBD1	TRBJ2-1	CASSPTQGAGDNEQFF	TGTGCCAGCAGCCCGACACAGGGGGCCGGCGACAATGAGCAGTTCTTC
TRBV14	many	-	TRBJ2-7	CASSLARAGEQYF	TGTGCCAGCAGCCTCGCCAGGGCGGGTGAGCAGTACTTC
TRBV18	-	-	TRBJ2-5	CASSPQQETQYF	TGTGCCAGCTCACCCCAACAAGAGACCCAGTACTTC
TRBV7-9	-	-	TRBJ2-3	CASSSGTYFGTDTQYF	TGTGCCAGCAGCTCCGGGACGTATTTTGGCACAGATACGCAGTATTTT
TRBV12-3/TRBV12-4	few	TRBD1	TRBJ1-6	CASSFGTGRSPLHF	TGTGCCAGCAGTTTCGGGACAGGGCGCTCACCCCTCCACTTT
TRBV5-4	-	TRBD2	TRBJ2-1	CASSSGTSGRSEQFF	TGTGCCAGCAGCTCGGGGACTAGCGGGAGGAGTGAGCAGTTCTTC